These T cell receptor beta chains were read from a single sample in a study of Tregs in tolerant kidney transplant recipients. Measured with immunoSEQ multiplex PCR; TCRdb has only the in-frame clones, and not every one. This table has around 120,000 clones, 85% to 95% appearing once. Sequences were obtained from CD4+ T cells from blood. Receptor source: a human donor in good health. Both conserved end residues are part of each CDR3. The D gene is left open where the match is weak. The size entry is marked missing in some rows and otherwise reads once, few, many or a size class.

TRBD2	.	TRBJ2-1	TRBV5-1	CASSLALTSGRSYNEQFF	TGCGCCAGCAGCTTGGCCCTGACTAGCGGGCGTTCCTACAATGAGCAGTTCTTC
TRBD1	.	TRBJ1-4	TRBV5-8	CASSFGQGIGNEKLFF	TGTGCCAGCAGCTTCGGACAGGGGATTGGAAATGAAAAACTGTTTTTT
.	.	TRBJ2-3	TRBV7-2	CASSPGQSTDTQYF	TGTGCCAGCAGCCCTGGACAAAGCACAGATACGCAGTATTTT
.	few	TRBJ1-6	TRBV27	CASSLSLGLDNSPLHF	TGTGCCAGCAGTTTATCGTTGGGCCTAGATAATTCACCCCTCCACTTT
.	.	TRBJ1-2	TRBV6-5	CASSYSRGNYGYTF	TGTGCCAGCAGTTACTCGCGGGGGAACTATGGCTACACCTTC
.	.	TRBJ2-7	TRBV15	CATSRHQGPSYEQYF	TGTGCCACCAGCAGACATCAGGGGCCTTCCTACGAGCAGTACTTC
TRBD2	.	TRBJ2-3	TRBV30	CAWSSIKGLAGPRDTQYF	TGTGCCTGGAGTTCGATCAAGGGACTAGCGGGACCTCGAGATACGCAGTATTTT
TRBD2	.	TRBJ2-1	TRBV15	CATSRPGLAGAYNEQFF	TGTGCCACCTCACGACCGGGACTAGCGGGGGCCTACAATGAGCAGTTCTTC
.	.	TRBJ1-3	TRBV9	CASSETLTGTGNTIYF	TGTGCCAGCAGCGAGACGCTGACTGGGACCGGAAACACCATATATTTT
.	.	TRBJ2-5	TRBV9	CASSVGVQETQYF	TGTGCCAGCAGCGTAGGGGTTCAAGAGACCCAGTACTTC
.	.	TRBJ2-1	TRBV5-1	CASSLVVGGSYNEQFF	TGCGCCAGCAGCTTGGTAGTAGGGGGCTCCTACAATGAGCAGTTCTTC
TRBD2	few	TRBJ2-7	TRBV4-1	CASSPEGWTTLLAGPEQYF	TGCGCCAGCAGCCCCGAGGGGTGGACCACTTTGCTAGCGGGGCCTGAGCAGTACTTC
TRBD1	.	TRBJ2-7	TRBV7-6	CASSLLGTGGSEQYF	TGTGCCAGCAGCTTATTAGGTACAGGGGGCAGCGAGCAGTACTTC
.	.	TRBJ2-7	TRBV15	CATSRDQLIYEQYF	TGTGCCACCAGCAGAGATCAACTAATCTACGAGCAGTACTTC
.	.	TRBJ2-4	TRBV18	CASSVWVKDRISSLAKNIQYF	TGTGCCAGCTCTGTCTGGGTGAAGGACAGAATCTCATCTCTAGCCAAAAACATTCAGTACTTC
.	.	TRBJ2-7	TRBV2	CASRARGALNLYEQYF	TGTGCCAGCAGAGCCCGGGGGGCCCTCAACTTATACGAGCAGTACTTC
TRBD1	.	TRBJ2-7	TRBV9	CASSAGQGTSGEQYF	TGTGCCAGCAGCGCCGGACAGGGAACCTCGGGAGAGCAGTACTTC
TRBD2	.	TRBJ2-3	TRBV5-4	CASSFGGGGSTDTQYF	TGTGCCAGCAGCTTTGGCGGGGGGGGAAGCACAGATACGCAGTATTTT
.	.	TRBJ1-5	TRBV7-9	CASSLAAGGNQPQHF	TGTGCCAGCAGCTTAGCGGCCGGGGGCAATCAGCCCCAGCATTTT
.	.	TRBJ1-2	TRBV6-6	CASSLGQHSRGYTF	TGTGCCAGCAGTTTAGGACAGCATTCGAGAGGCTACACCTTC
TRBD1	.	TRBJ1-1	TRBV5-1	CASSLAPGQGGTEAFF	TGCGCCAGCAGCTTGGCTCCGGGACAGGGAGGCACTGAAGCTTTCTTT
TRBD1	.	TRBJ2-7	TRBV5-1	CASSDAGGGEQYF	TGCGCCAGCAGCGACGCAGGGGGCGGCGAGCAGTACTTC
.	.	TRBJ2-3	TRBV2	CASGQTTDTQYF	TGTGCCAGCGGCCAAACCACAGATACGCAGTATTTT
.	.	TRBJ1-1	TRBV19	CASSSIPPGHLTGNTEAFF	TGTGCCAGTAGTTCCATTCCGCCGGGACACCTGACGGGTAACACTGAAGCTTTCTTT
.	.	TRBJ1-2	TRBV15	CANGLNYGYTF	TGTGCCAACGGGCTGAACTATGGCTACACCTTC
TRBD1	.	TRBJ2-5	TRBV11-2	CASSVGGQGETQYF	TGTGCCAGCAGCGTAGGGGGACAGGGAGAGACCCAGTACTTC
.	.	TRBJ1-2	TRBV4-1	CASSQGVGGQLPSNYGYTF	TGCGCCAGCAGCCAAGGTGTGGGGGGACAACTACCATCTAACTATGGCTACACCTTC